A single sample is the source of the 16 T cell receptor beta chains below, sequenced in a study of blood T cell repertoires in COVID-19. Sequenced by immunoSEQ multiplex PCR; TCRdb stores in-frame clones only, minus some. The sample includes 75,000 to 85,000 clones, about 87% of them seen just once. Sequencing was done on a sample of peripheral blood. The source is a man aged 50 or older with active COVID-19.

CDR3 bases: TGTGCCAGCAGCTTAGATCCGGGGTCGCGGAGCGAGCAGTACTTC. Amino acids: CASSLDPGSRSEQYF. The chain recombines TRBV11-2 with TRBJ2-7; D might be TRBD2 (5 bases). Germline CDR1 and CDR2: SGHAT and FQNNGV. CDR3 length: 15 residues. The V end lost 0 bases, the J end lost 6 bases, and 15 bases lay between the germline ends.

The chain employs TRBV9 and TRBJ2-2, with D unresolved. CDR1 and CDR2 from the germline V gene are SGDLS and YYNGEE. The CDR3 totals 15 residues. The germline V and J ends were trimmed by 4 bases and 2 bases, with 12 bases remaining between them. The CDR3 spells CASSPTRVNTGELFF. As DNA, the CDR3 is TGTGCCAGCAGCCCTACCCGGGTCAACACCGGGGAGCTGTTTTTT. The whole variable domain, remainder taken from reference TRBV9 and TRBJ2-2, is DSGVTQTPKHLITATGQRVTLRCSPRSGDLSVYWYQQSLDQGLQFLIQYYNGEERAKGNILERFSAQQFPDLHSELNLSSLELGDSALYFCASSPTRVNTGELFFGEGSRLTVL.

The CDR3: CASSHQFGVRNSPLHF. Here the CDR3 DNA reads TGTGCCAGCAGTCATCAGTTCGGGGTGCGTAATTCACCCCTCCACTTT. The chain joins TRBV5-5 to TRBJ1-6; the D is unclear. The CDR3 has 16 residues. Trimming shortened V by 5 bases and J by 6 bases, and 18 bases separated the two germline ends. Germline V gene data show CDR1 as SGHKS and CDR2 as YYEKEE (reference sequence).

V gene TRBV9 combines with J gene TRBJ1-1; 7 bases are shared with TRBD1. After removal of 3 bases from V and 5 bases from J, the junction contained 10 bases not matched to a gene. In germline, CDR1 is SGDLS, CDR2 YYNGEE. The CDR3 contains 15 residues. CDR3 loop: CASSAGGTARTEAFF. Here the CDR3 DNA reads TGTGCCAGCAGCGCGGGGGGGACAGCACGTACTGAAGCTTTCTTT.

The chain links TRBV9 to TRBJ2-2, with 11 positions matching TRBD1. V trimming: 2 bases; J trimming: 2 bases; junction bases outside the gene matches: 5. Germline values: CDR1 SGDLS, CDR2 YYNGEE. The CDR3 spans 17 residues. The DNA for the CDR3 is TGTGCCAGCAGCGTCATTCGGACAGGGGGCAACACCGGGGAGCTGTTTTTT. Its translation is CASSVIRTGGNTGELFF.

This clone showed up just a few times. CDR3 nucleotide sequence: TGTGCCAGTAGTTCCTCCGGGCGGGACAGGGGCCGTCCGGGGGCTTTCTTT. The encoded protein is CASSSSGRDRGRPGAFF. The chain recombines TRBV19 with TRBJ1-1; 10 bases map to TRBD1. V lost 5 bases to trimming and J lost 11 bases; unmatched junction nucleotides: 20. The CDR3 loop spans 17 amino acids. Germline V gene lookup returns CDR1 LNHDA and CDR2 SQIVND (reference sequence).

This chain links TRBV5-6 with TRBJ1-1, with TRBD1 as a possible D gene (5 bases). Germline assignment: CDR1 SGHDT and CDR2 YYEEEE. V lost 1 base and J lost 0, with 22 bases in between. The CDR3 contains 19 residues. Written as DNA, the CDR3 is TGTGCCAGCAGCTTGCCCACGGGACTCTCTCCCGAGGTGAACACTGAAGCTTTCTTT. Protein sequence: CASSLPTGLSPEVNTEAFF.

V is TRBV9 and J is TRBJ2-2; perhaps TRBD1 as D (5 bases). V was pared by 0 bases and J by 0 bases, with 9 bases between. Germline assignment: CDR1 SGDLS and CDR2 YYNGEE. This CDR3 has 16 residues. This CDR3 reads CASSVGRVTNTGELFF. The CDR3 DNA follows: TGTGCCAGCAGCGTAGGCAGGGTGACGAACACCGGGGAGCTGTTTTTT.

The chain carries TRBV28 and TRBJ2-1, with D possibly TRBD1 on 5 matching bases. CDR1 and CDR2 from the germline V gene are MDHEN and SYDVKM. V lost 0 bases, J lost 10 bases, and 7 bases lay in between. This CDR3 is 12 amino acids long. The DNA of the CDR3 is TGTGCCAGCAGTTTATGGGGGCAGGAGCAGTTCTTC. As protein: CASSLWGQEQFF.

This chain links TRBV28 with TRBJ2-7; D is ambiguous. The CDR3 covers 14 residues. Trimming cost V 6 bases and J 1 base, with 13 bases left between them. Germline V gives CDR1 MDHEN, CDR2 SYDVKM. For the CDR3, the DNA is TGTGCCAGCAGCCCGCAGATCTCTTCCTACGAGCAGTACTTC. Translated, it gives CASSPQISSYEQYF.

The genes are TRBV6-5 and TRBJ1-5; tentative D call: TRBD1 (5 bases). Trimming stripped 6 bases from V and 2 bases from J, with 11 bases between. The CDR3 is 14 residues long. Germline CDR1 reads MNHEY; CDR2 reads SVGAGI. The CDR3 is CASRFIGGNQPQHF. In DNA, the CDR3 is TGTGCCAGCAGATTCATAGGGGGCAATCAGCCCCAGCATTTT.

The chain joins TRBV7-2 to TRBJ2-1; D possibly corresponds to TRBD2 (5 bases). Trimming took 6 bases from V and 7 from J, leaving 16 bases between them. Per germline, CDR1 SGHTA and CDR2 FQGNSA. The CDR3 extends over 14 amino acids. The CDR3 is CASRGLRARNEQFF. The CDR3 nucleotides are TGTGCCAGCAGGGGCCTGCGGGCGCGGAATGAGCAGTTCTTC.

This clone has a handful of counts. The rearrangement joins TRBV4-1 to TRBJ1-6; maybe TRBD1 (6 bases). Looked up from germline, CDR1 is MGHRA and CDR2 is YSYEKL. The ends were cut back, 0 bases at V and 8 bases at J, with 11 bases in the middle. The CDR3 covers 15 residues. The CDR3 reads CASSQDQTGYSPLHF. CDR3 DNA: TGCGCCAGCAGCCAAGATCAAACAGGGTATTCACCCCTCCACTTT.

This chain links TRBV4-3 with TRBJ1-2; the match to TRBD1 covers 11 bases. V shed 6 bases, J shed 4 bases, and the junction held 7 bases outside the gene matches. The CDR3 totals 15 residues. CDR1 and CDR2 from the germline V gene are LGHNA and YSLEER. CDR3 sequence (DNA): TGCGCCAGCAGTCCTACGGGACAGGGGGGCTATGGCTACACCTTC. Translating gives CASSPTGQGGYGYTF.

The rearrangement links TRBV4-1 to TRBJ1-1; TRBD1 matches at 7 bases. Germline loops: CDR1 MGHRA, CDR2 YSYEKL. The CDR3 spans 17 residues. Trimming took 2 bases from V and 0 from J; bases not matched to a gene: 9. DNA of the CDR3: TGCGCCAGCAGCCAAATAGACAGGGTATCCATGAACACTGAAGCTTTCTTT. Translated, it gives CASSQIDRVSMNTEAFF.

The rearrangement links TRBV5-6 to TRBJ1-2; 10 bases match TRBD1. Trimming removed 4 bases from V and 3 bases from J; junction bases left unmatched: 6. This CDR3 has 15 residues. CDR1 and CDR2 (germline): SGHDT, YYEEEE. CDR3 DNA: TGTGCCAGCAGCCCAGCTGGACAGGGGGACTATGGCTACACCTTC. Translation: CASSPAGQGDYGYTF.